These 27 T cell receptor beta chains were sequenced from one sample in a study of T cell repertoires in cytomegalovirus infection. These TCRs' antigens remain unknown. MiXCR, applied by TCRdb to the reads, yields one record per CDR3 protein. The sample holds 600,000 to 700,000 distinct CDR3 sequences, around 32% seen once. The sequenced sample was cultured PBMCs, obtained from culture after CMV antigen stimulation. The receptors originated from a human donor in good health (CMV status not recorded). Some clones in this sample may be carry-over from other donors' samples.

The chain recombines TRBV19 with TRBJ1-2, with 8 bases identical to TRBD1. CDR1 LNHDA and CDR2 SQIVND come from the germline V gene (reference sequence). The V gene end was trimmed by 6 bases and the J gene end by 6 bases; junction bases not matched to a gene: 6. The CDR3 is 13 amino acids. As DNA, the CDR3 is TGTGCCAGTAGGAAGACAGGGGACGATGGCTACACCTTC. It translates to CASRKTGDDGYTF.

This sequence joins TRBV27 and TRBJ2-3, with D hard to call. The V end was cut by 2 bases, the J end by 7 bases, with 10 bases between. CDR3 size: 13 residues. Germline loops: CDR1 MNHEY, CDR2 SMNVEV (reference sequence). The CDR3 protein is CASSLAPTHTQYF. The CDR3 DNA reads TGTGCCAGCAGTTTAGCCCCCACCCATACGCAGTATTTT.

The chain uses TRBV7-6 and TRBJ1-1; the match to TRBD1 covers 8 bases. Germline trimming cut 2 bases from V and 0 bases from J; bases unmatched to any gene: 2. The CDR3 has 15 residues. Looked up from germline, CDR1 is SGHVS and CDR2 is FNYEAQ. The CDR3 DNA reads TGTGCCAGCAGCTTACCAGGGGGCGTGAACACTGAAGCTTTCTTT. This encodes CASSLPGGVNTEAFF.

The table lists this clonotype with many counts. This chain uses TRBV7-2 with TRBJ1-6; no clear D gene. Germline V lookup: CDR1 SGHTA, CDR2 FQGNSA. This CDR3 contains 15 residues. V gave up 6 bases and J gave up 0 bases, with 9 bases separating them. The CDR3 DNA reads as TGTGCCAGCAGGCTTAAGGGCTCCTATAATTCACCCCTCCACTTT. Translating it yields CASRLKGSYNSPLHF.

This clonotype was seen ten or more times. The chain is built from TRBV7-2 and TRBJ2-7, with unresolved D. This CDR3 comprises 15 residues. Trimming stripped 1 base from V and 4 bases from J, with 14 bases between. Looked up from germline, CDR1 is SGHTA and CDR2 is FQGNSA. The CDR3 loop reads CASSLVPGSSYEQYF. The CDR3 region has the DNA TGTGCCAGCAGCTTAGTTCCCGGGTCCTCATACGAGCAGTACTTC.

In this sample, this clonotype turned up a few times. The V gene is TRBV6-1, the J gene TRBJ2-7; D gene ambiguous. This CDR3 is built from 13 residues. V was cut by 5 bases and J by 2 bases, with 10 bases left in between. Germline values: CDR1 MNHNS, CDR2 SASEGT. In DNA, the CDR3 is TGTGCCAGCAGTCCCAGACCTCCCTACGAGCAGTACTTC. Protein product: CASSPRPPYEQYF.

The table lists this clonotype with a count of one. The chain recombines TRBV7-4 with TRBJ2-1; 7 nucleotides line up with TRBD1. Germline CDR1 SGHVT, CDR2 SQSDAQ. The ends lost 5 bases at V and 6 bases at J; junction bases unmatched: 7. The CDR3 has 14 residues. The CDR3 nucleotides are TGTGCCAGCAGCCCCTCGGACAGGCTCAATGAGCAGTTCTTC. Encoded protein: CASSPSDRLNEQFF.

This chain links TRBV7-2 with TRBJ1-2; no clear D. The CDR3 runs 15 residues. V was clipped by 1 base and J by 1 base, with 10 bases between them. Germline V lookup: CDR1 SGHTA, CDR2 FQGNSA. CDR3 DNA sequence: TGTGCCAGCAGCTTAGTAGGCGGAGGTAACTATGGCTACACCTTC. It yields the protein CASSLVGGGNYGYTF. Together with reference TRBV7-2 and TRBJ1-2, the CDR3 gives the full variable domain: GAGVSQSPSNKVTEKGKDVELRCDPISGHTALYWYRQSLGQGLEFLIYFQGNSAPDKSGLPSDRFSAERTGGSVSTLTIQRTQQEDSAVYLCASSLVGGGNYGYTFGSGTRLTVV.

The table lists this clonotype with a few counts. V and J are TRBV7-2 and TRBJ1-5; no clear D gene. V was cut by 1 base and J by 10 bases, with 8 bases left in between. The CDR3 is 12 amino acids. Germline V gene lookup returns CDR1 SGHTA and CDR2 FQGNSA. The CDR3 spells CASSLVLGPQHF. CDR3 sequence (DNA): TGTGCCAGCAGCTTAGTCCTCGGACCCCAGCATTTT.

V and J are TRBV24-1 and TRBJ2-3; 7 bases line up with TRBD1. Germline V lookup: CDR1 KGHDR, CDR2 SFDVKD. The CDR3 contains 16 residues. Trimming cost V 4 bases and J 2 bases; bases outside gene matches: 8. The CDR3 DNA sequence: TGTGCCACCAGTGAGACGACAGGGAGCCTCACAGATACGCAGTATTTT. Translating gives CATSETTGSLTDTQYF.

The chain carries TRBV19 and TRBJ2-1; 8 positions agree with TRBD2. Germline V gives CDR1 LNHDA, CDR2 SQIVND (reference sequence). CDR3 size: 13 residues. V lost 9 bases to trimming and J lost 5 bases; unmatched junction nucleotides: 6. CDR3 residues: CARERGLDNEQFF. CDR3 sequence (DNA): TGTGCCAGAGAGCGGGGGCTCGACAATGAGCAGTTCTTC.

V usage is TRBV27 and J usage is TRBJ1-5; no clear D gene. The CDR3 length is 14 residues. The germline V and J ends were trimmed by 3 bases and 9 bases, with 15 bases remaining between them. Germline lookup yields CDR1 MNHEY and CDR2 SMNVEV (reference sequence). The CDR3 sequence: CASSFSVPEGPQHF. CDR3 DNA sequence: TGTGCCAGCAGTTTTTCCGTCCCCGAGGGGCCCCAGCATTTT.

This clonotype was counted between two and nine times. The V call is TRBV29-1, the J call TRBJ2-1, with D perhaps assigned TRBD1 or TRBD2 (5 bases each). V was clipped by 5 bases and J by 3 bases, with 11 bases between them. The CDR3 runs 13 residues. CDR1 is SQVTM and CDR2 is ANQGSEA in the germline V gene. CDR3 sequence (DNA): TGCAGCGTTCGGGACGGGTTCTACAATGAGCAGTTCTTC. It encodes CSVRDGFYNEQFF.

The CDR3 nucleotides are TGCAGTGCTAGAGAGGGGGTTAATAGCAATCAGCCCCAGCATTTT. Protein: CSAREGVNSNQPQHF. This chain uses TRBV20-1 with TRBJ1-5; weak D call: TRBD1 (5 bases). V shed 0 bases and J shed 0 bases, with 9 bases lying between them. The CDR3 is 15 residues long. Germline V gene data show CDR1 as DFQATT and CDR2 as SNEGSKA (reference sequence).

This clonotype was recorded only once. The chain uses TRBV29-1 and TRBJ2-2; D is tentatively TRBD1 or TRBD2 (5 bases each). The CDR3 consists of 14 residues. V lost 5 bases and J 1 base, leaving 11 bases between the germline ends. The germline CDR1 and CDR2 sequences are SQVTM and ANQGSEA. This CDR3 reads CSVLGEMNTGELFF. The CDR3 region has the DNA TGCAGCGTTTTAGGGGAGATGAACACCGGGGAGCTGTTTTTT.

This clonotype was detected only a few times. This rearrangement joins TRBV27 to TRBJ1-5; D perhaps matches TRBD1 (5 bases). The CDR3 contains 15 residues. The V gene lost 5 bases and the J gene lost 6 bases, with 17 bases spanning the gap. The germline CDR1 and CDR2 sequences are MNHEY and SMNVEV (reference sequence). The CDR3 DNA follows: TGTGCCAGCAGTCCCCCGGGGGTTGGTATTCAGCCCCAGCATTTT. Amino acid sequence: CASSPPGVGIQPQHF.

This clonotype was seen at least ten times. This chain links TRBV7-2 with TRBJ2-1; TRBD2 aligns across 13 bases. CDR3 size: 14 residues. Germline V gene lookup returns CDR1 SGHTA and CDR2 FQGNSA. The trim removed 5 bases at V and 8 bases at J, leaving 3 bases unmatched. CDR3 loop: CASSPTSGRDEQFF. DNA of the CDR3: TGTGCCAGCAGCCCCACTAGCGGGAGGGATGAGCAGTTCTTC.

This rearrangement joins TRBV5-4 to TRBJ2-7, with 8 bases matching TRBD2. V lost 5 bases, J lost 3 bases, and 13 bases stayed unmatched. Germline V lookup: CDR1 SGHNT, CDR2 YYREEE (reference sequence). The CDR3 contains 16 residues. This CDR3 reads CASSPGTGRAGYEQYF. Written as DNA, the CDR3 is TGTGCCAGCAGTCCGGGGACCGGGAGGGCCGGCTACGAGCAGTACTTC. Filled out from reference TRBV5-4 and TRBJ2-7, the complete variable domain reads ETGVTQSPTHLIKTRGQQVTLRCSSQSGHNTVSWYQQALGQGPQFIFQYYREEENGRGNFPPRFSGLQFPNYSSELNVNALELDDSALYLCASSPGTGRAGYEQYFGPGTRLTVT.

V and J are TRBV12-3 or TRBV12-4 and TRBJ2-4, with TRBD2 matching 7 bases. V was clipped by 4 bases and J by 0 bases; unmatched bases: 12. The CDR3 has 18 amino acids. CDR3 nucleotides: TGTGCCAGCAGTTATAGGGAACCGGGACTATTAGCCAAAAACATTCAGTACTTC. Translation gives CASSYREPGLLAKNIQYF.

This clonotype was observed a few times. The gene calls are TRBV7-9 and TRBJ1-2; no definite D call. The CDR3 length is 14 residues. CDR1 is SEHNR, CDR2 FQNEAQ, per germline (reference sequence). V lost 0 bases and J 5 bases, leaving 10 bases between the germline ends. CDR3 nucleotides: TGTGCCAGCAGCTTAGCAGGAAAGGTGTATGGCTACACCTTC. Its translation: CASSLAGKVYGYTF.

This clonotype has a count of ten or more. V gene TRBV7-2 combines with J gene TRBJ2-6, with TRBD2 identical over 8 bases. Trimming at V came to 3 bases and at J to 4 bases, leaving 8 bases not matched to a gene. Germline V gene lookup returns CDR1 SGHTA and CDR2 FQGNSA. CDR3 size: 17 residues. The CDR3 DNA reads as TGTGCCAGCAGCTTTAGCGGGGTTGGGGTGGGGGCCAACGTCCTGACTTTC. Amino acids: CASSFSGVGVGANVLTF.

In this sample, this clonotype turned up many times. The chain couples TRBV7-2 to TRBJ2-7; D possibly corresponds to TRBD2 (5 bases). The CDR3 totals 13 residues. Per the germline V gene, CDR1 is SGHTA and CDR2 is FQGNSA. Trimming stripped 1 base from V and 5 bases from J, with 9 bases between. The CDR3 sequence is CASSLGGRDEQYF. The CDR3 DNA follows: TGTGCCAGCAGCTTAGGTGGGCGGGACGAGCAGTACTTC.

This clonotype was counted many times. The chain combines TRBV7-9 with TRBJ2-1; 7 bases are a match to TRBD2. Germline V gene lookup returns CDR1 SEHNR and CDR2 FQNEAQ (reference sequence). Trimming at V came to 2 bases and at J to 0 bases, leaving 4 bases not matched to a gene. This CDR3 has 16 amino acids. The CDR3 DNA is TGTGCCAGCAGCTTATGGTGGACTAGCTCCTACAATGAGCAGTTCTTC. Translation gives CASSLWWTSSYNEQFF.

The J gene is TRBJ1-1, the V gene TRBV5-4; no definite D call. Trimming shortened V by 4 bases and J by 3 bases, and 16 bases separated the two germline ends. The CDR3 covers 15 residues. CDR1 SGHNT and CDR2 YYREEE come from the germline V gene (reference sequence). The CDR3 spells CASSESRAGYTEAFF. As DNA, the CDR3 is TGTGCCAGCAGCGAGTCACGGGCTGGGTACACTGAAGCTTTCTTT.

The genes are TRBV10-2 and TRBJ2-1; D not resolved. The CDR3 is 14 residues long. The ends were cut back, 4 bases at V and 8 bases at J, with 15 bases in the middle. Germline V gene data show CDR1 as WSHSY and CDR2 as SAAADI. The CDR3 nucleotides read TGCGCCAGCAGTGGCCCCCTAGAGCAGGATGAGCAGTTCTTC. It translates to CASSGPLEQDEQFF.

V gene TRBV14 combines with J gene TRBJ2-6; D is ambiguous. The germline V gene has CDR1 SGHDN and CDR2 FVKESK. This CDR3 contains 16 residues. With 0 bases removed from V and 2 bases from J, the gap between germline ends came to 8 bases. The CDR3 DNA reads TGTGCCAGCAGCCAAGATTGGGTCACTGGGGCCAACGTCCTGACTTTC. Residues: CASSQDWVTGANVLTF.

This clonotype was counted many times. V usage is TRBV7-2 and J usage is TRBJ1-1; D is unclear. The CDR3 is 17 amino acids. The V and J ends lost 2 bases and 1 base respectively, with 17 bases between them. The V gene's germline CDR1 is SGHTA and CDR2 FQGNSA. This CDR3 is CASSLRGIGITNTEAFF. CDR3 sequence (DNA): TGTGCCAGCAGCTTACGCGGGATCGGCATAACGAACACTGAAGCTTTCTTT.